This T cell receptor beta chain was found in a study of vaccination and CD4 T cells after COVID-19. Across the study: The study drew post-COVID samples a median 101 days after diagnosis (range 35 to 161).

The Oncomine TCR Beta short-read assay was applied to DNA of cultured CD4+ T cells. TCRdb re-analysed the PCR reads in MiXCR, keeping a single row per CDR3 protein. The sample has about 14,000 distinct CDR3 sequences, about 60% seen once; the top ten hold about 7.8%. Germline V lookup: CDR1 SGHRS, CDR2 YFSETQ. After removal of 3 bases from V and 4 bases from J, the junction contained 5 bases not matched to a gene. This CDR3 is 14 amino acids long. Treatment in this sample: roughly nine-day PBMC culture with coronavirus spike peptide pools or control peptides (ViraFEST assay). This clonotype came up a few times. What it binds is unknown.

The receptor was isolated from a human donor who had recovered from COVID-19. The specimen was CD4+ T cells from blood, cultured in vitro. This sequence joins TRBV5-1 and TRBJ2-5; 8 bases map to TRBD2. DNA of the CDR3: TGCGCCAGCAGCTACGGGGGGGAAGGAGAGACCCAGTACTTC. It codes for CASSYGGEGETQYF.